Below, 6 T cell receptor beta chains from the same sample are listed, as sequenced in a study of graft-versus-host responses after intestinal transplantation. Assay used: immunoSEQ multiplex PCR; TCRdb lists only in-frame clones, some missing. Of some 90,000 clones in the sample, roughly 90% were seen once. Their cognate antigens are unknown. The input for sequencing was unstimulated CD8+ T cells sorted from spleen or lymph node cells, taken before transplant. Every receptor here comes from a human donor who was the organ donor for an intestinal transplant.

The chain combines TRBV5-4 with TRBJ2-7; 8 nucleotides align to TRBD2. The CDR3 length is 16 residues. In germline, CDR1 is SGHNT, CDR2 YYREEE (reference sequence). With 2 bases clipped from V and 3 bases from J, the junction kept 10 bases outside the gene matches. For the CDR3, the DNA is TGTGCCAGCAGCTTTCCCCCCGGGGGGGCCTTCTACGAGCAGTACTTC. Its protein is CASSFPPGGAFYEQYF. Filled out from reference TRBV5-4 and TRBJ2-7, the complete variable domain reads ETGVTQSPTHLIKTRGQQVTLRCSSQSGHNTVSWYQQALGQGPQFIFQYYREEENGRGNFPPRFSGLQFPNYSSELNVNALELDDSALYLCASSFPPGGAFYEQYFGPGTRLTVT.

The CDR3 protein is CASSTGTSGRNEQFF. DNA of the CDR3: TGTGCCAGCAGTACCGGGACTAGCGGGAGGAATGAGCAGTTCTTC. The chain employs TRBV2 and TRBJ2-1, with TRBD2 matching 15 bases. CDR1 and CDR2 (germline): SNHLY, FYNNEI. The J segment lost 7 bases and the V segment lost 5 bases, leaving 3 bases of the junction unmatched. The CDR3 sequence is 15 residues long.

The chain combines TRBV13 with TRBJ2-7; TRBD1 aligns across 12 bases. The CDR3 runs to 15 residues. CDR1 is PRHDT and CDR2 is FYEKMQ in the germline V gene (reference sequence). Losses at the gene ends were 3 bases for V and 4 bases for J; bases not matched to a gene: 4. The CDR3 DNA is TGTGCCAGCAGCTTTTTGGGACAGGGGGCGTACGAGCAGTACTTC. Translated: CASSFLGQGAYEQYF.

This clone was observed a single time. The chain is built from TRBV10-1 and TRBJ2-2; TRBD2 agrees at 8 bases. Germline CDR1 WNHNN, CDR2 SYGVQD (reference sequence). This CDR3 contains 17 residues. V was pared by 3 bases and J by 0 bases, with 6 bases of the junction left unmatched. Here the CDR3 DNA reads TGCGCCAGCAGTGATAATAGCGGGGTGCCGAACACCGGGGAGCTGTTTTTT. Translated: CASSDNSGVPNTGELFF.

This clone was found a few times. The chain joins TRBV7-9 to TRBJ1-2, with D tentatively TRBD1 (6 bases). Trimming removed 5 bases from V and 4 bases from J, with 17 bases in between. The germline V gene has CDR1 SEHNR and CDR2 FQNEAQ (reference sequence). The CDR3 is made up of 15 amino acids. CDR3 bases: TGTGCCAGCAGCCCCAGGCGGGGGCGGCCCTATGGCTACACCTTC. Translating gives CASSPRRGRPYGYTF.

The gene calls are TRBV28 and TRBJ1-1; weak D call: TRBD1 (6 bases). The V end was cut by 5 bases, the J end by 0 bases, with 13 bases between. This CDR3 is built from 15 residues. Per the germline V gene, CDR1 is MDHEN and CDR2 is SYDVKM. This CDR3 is CASSDPQGMNTEAFF. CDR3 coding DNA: TGTGCCAGCAGTGACCCGCAGGGGATGAACACTGAAGCTTTCTTT.